This is a list of T cell receptor beta chains from one sample in a study of blood T cell repertoires in COVID-19. Profiled with immunoSEQ multiplex PCR; TCRdb holds only in-frame clones, not every one. The sample has around 95,000 clones, 70% to 90% seen once. The sample was peripheral blood. These receptors were collected from a human donor in a cohort sampled during active COVID-19. CDR3s include the opening cysteine and the closing phenylalanine or tryptophan. The D gene is left open where the match is weak. Some rows have no size entry. The others give once, few or many, or a class for an expanded clone.

CDR3nt | CDR3aa | v_gene | d_gene | abundance | j_gene
TGTGCCACCAGCAGAGATCAAGACTCCGGGGAGCTGTTTTTT | CATSRDQDSGELFF | TRBV15 | - | - | TRBJ2-2
TGTGCCAGCAGTCGGGACTACAATGAGCAGTTCTTC | CASSRDYNEQFF | TRBV7-9 | - | - | TRBJ2-1
TGTGCCAGCAGTGTCCCCGGGACAGGGGTGGCCGGGGAGCTGTTTTTT | CASSVPGTGVAGELFF | TRBV27 | TRBD1 | - | TRBJ2-2
TGTGCCAGCAGACCGCCCGGGACAGGGTTGAAAGCTTTCTTT | CASRPPGTGLKAFF | TRBV6-6 | TRBD1 | - | TRBJ1-1
TGTGCCATCAGTGAGGCGGTAGCTAACTATGGCTACACCTTC | CAISEAVANYGYTF | TRBV10-3 | - | - | TRBJ1-2
TGTGCCAGCAGTGATCTCGTAGCGGACACCATATATTTT | CASSDLVADTIYF | TRBV25-1 | - | few | TRBJ1-3
TGTGCCAGCAGCATGGACAACCCCAATCAGCCCCAGCATTTT | CASSMDNPNQPQHF | TRBV7-2 | - | - | TRBJ1-5
TGTGCCAGCAGTTTGAAGGGGATGGGAAACACCATATATTTT | CASSLKGMGNTIYF | TRBV27 | - | - | TRBJ1-3
TGTGCCAGCAGCCCAGCCTTAGGGGGGGGCGGCTACGAGCAGTACTTC | CASSPALGGGGYEQYF | TRBV3-1/TRBV3-2 | - | - | TRBJ2-7
TGTGCCAGCAGCACTTCCATGGACAGGACCGAAGCTTTCTTT | CASSTSMDRTEAFF | TRBV5-4 | TRBD1 | once | TRBJ1-1
TGTGCCAGCAGCGTAGGTGGTGCGGAGACCCAGTACTTC | CASSVGGAETQYF | TRBV9 | - | - | TRBJ2-5
TGTGCCAGCAGCTTAGTAGCGGGTCAACGTGGGGATACGCAGTATTTT | CASSLVAGQRGDTQYF | TRBV7-8 | TRBD2 | - | TRBJ2-3
TGTGCCTGGACCAGGGACTCTTACTACGAGCAGTACTTC | CAWTRDSYYEQYF | TRBV30 | - | - | TRBJ2-7
TGCAGTGCTAGTCGGGACAGCGGCCACTATTCTGGGGCCAACGTCCTGACTTTC | CSASRDSGHYSGANVLTF | TRBV20-1 | TRBD1 | - | TRBJ2-6
TGTGCCTGGAGAGGGGACAGGGTGAGGAATGAGCAGTTCTTC | CAWRGDRVRNEQFF | TRBV30 | TRBD1 | - | TRBJ2-1
TGTGCCAGCAGCTTGCTACCGCGGGGCCGCACAGATACGCAGTATTTT | CASSLLPRGRTDTQYF | TRBV7-2 | - | - | TRBJ2-3
TGTGCCAGCAGCCCCCTAGGGGGTTACACCGGGGAGCTGTTTTTT | CASSPLGGYTGELFF | TRBV5-4 | - | - | TRBJ2-2
TGTGCCAGCCGGCGTCGAGGGCTTAGCGGGGAGACCCAGTACTTC | CASRRRGLSGETQYF | TRBV6-5 | TRBD2 | - | TRBJ2-5
TGTGCCACCAGCAGAGATCATAGATCCGACTATGGCTACACCTTC | CATSRDHRSDYGYTF | TRBV15 | - | - | TRBJ1-2
TGTGCCAGCAGTTTAGGGGCTAGCGGGAGGTGGCCTGGGGCCAACGTCCTGACTTTC | CASSLGASGRWPGANVLTF | TRBV27 | TRBD2 | - | TRBJ2-6
TGTGCCATCAGCATAGCGGACTCCTACGAGCAGTACTTC | CAISIADSYEQYF | TRBV10-3 | - | - | TRBJ2-7
TGTGCCAGTTCTGTCCTTGGGCAGGTGAATGAAAAACTGTTTTTT | CASSVLGQVNEKLFF | TRBV19 | - | - | TRBJ1-4
TGTGCCTGGACTCAGGGGCCACTAGCGGGGGCCAACACCGGGGAGCTGTTTTTT | CAWTQGPLAGANTGELFF | TRBV30 | TRBD2 | once | TRBJ2-2
TGTGCCAGCAGCAGACCGGGACAGGGGTTCACCCTCCACTTT | CASSRPGQGFTLHF | TRBV7-8 | TRBD1 | once | TRBJ1-6
TGTGCCAGCAGTTTAAGCGGGAGCTTGGGAGATACGCAGTATTTT | CASSLSGSLGDTQYF | TRBV28 | TRBD2 | - | TRBJ2-3
TGTGCCAGCAGTTACACTCCCGCGCGGGGAACCGGGGAGCTGTTTTTT | CASSYTPARGTGELFF | TRBV6-5 | - | - | TRBJ2-2
TGTGCCAGCACCAAGGATCCGGGACAGGGTCGTTACACCTTC | CASTKDPGQGRYTF | TRBV7-9 | TRBD1 | - | TRBJ1-2
TGTGCCAGCAGCGCTGGACAGCCCGTAGCCAAAAACATTCAGTACTTC | CASSAGQPVAKNIQYF | TRBV7-2 | - | once | TRBJ2-4
TGTGCCAGCAGCCAGGGGAATGAGCAGTTCTTC | CASSQGNEQFF | TRBV13 | - | - | TRBJ2-1
TGTGCCACCAGTGGAGAAGGGGGCGCGGAGACCCAGTACTTC | CATSGEGGAETQYF | TRBV24-1 | TRBD1 | once | TRBJ2-5
TGTGCCAGCAGTTACCCGACAGCCTACGAGCAGTACTTC | CASSYPTAYEQYF | TRBV6-6 | - | - | TRBJ2-7
TGTGCCAGCAGCTTTTTGGACAGGGATTCCCTGGAGCAGTACTTC | CASSFLDRDSLEQYF | TRBV7-2 | TRBD1 | - | TRBJ2-7